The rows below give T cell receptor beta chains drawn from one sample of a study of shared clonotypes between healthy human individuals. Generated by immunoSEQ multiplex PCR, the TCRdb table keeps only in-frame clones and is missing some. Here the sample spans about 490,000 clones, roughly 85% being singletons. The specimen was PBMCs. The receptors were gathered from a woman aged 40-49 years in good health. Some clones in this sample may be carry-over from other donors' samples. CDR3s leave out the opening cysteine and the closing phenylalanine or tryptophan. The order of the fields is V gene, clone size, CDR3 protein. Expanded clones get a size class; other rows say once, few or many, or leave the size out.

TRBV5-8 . ASSSTWSGGTYNEQF
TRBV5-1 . ASSLAEGGFVAVHEQY
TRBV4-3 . ASSPQISNTGELF
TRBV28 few ASSLPEAGRFYGYT
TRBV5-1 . ASSLVHGNTEAF
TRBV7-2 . ASSLAGGSSSEQY
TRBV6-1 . ASSESGGHEQY
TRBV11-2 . ASRTETYEQY
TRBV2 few ASSDGGRTQY
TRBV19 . ASSIGEFSNEQF
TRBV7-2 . ASSLLGGETQY
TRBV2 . ASRRSGPSTDTQY
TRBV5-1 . ASSLDRGDTQY
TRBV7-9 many ASSPREGYEQY
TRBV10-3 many AISESRGIGSAEAF
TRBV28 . ASRQGTRPQH